The 17 T cell receptor beta chains in this list originate from one sample, sequenced in a study of regulatory T cells in long-lasting Graves disease. Building the TCR beta libraries relied on iRepertoire HTBI primers, and CDR3 regions underwent Arm-PCR. TCRdb passed the multiplex PCR reads through MiXCR, listing each CDR3 protein once. Of about 400,000 distinct CDR3 sequences listed, under 25% are singletons. Time point denoted: persistent/refractory GD, antithyroid drugs over 5 years with positive TRAb. With RNA extracted from PBMCs as input, the TCR library was made. Sample: peripheral blood mononuclear cells (PBMCs), taken when the disease was refractory, from a patient treated with antithyroid drugs. Receptors originate from a female donor with Graves disease.

This clonotype was counted between two and nine times. The J gene is TRBJ1-4, the V gene TRBV5-1, with a possible D match to TRBD1 (5 bases). The CDR3 contains 13 residues. Trimming removed 6 bases from V and 3 bases from J, with 9 bases in between. Germline V gene lookup returns CDR1 SGHRS and CDR2 YFSETQ. In DNA form, the CDR3 reads TGCGCCAGCAACGAGGGGTCTAATGAAAAACTGTTTTTT. Translation: CASNEGSNEKLFF.

Only a few counts were recorded for this clonotype. The rearrangement joins TRBV5-5 to TRBJ1-6; a possible D gene is TRBD1 (5 bases). The length of the CDR3 is 15 residues. Germline V gene data show CDR1 as SGHKS and CDR2 as YYEKEE (reference sequence). V was cut by 5 bases and J by 9 bases, with 18 bases left in between. The DNA for the CDR3 is TGTGCCAGCAGACTTATGGACACCTCGGCTTCACCCCTCCACTTT. Protein: CASRLMDTSASPLHF.

Only a few counts were recorded for this clonotype. The rearrangement uses TRBV27 and TRBJ1-1; no reliable D call. The germline CDR1 and CDR2 sequences are MNHEY and SMNVEV (reference sequence). The V end was cut by 3 bases, the J end by 1 base, with 9 bases between. This CDR3 comprises 14 residues. The CDR3 loop is CASSFRQSNTEAFF. In nucleotides, the CDR3 is TGTGCCAGCAGTTTCCGCCAGTCGAACACTGAAGCTTTCTTT.

The chain employs TRBV7-9 and TRBJ1-2; D gene ambiguous. The V gene's germline CDR1 is SEHNR and CDR2 FQNEAQ (reference sequence). The CDR3 loop spans 10 amino acids. V lost 2 bases to trimming and J lost 13 bases, with 8 bases between them. The CDR3 here is CASSLSAITF. CDR3 DNA sequence: TGTGCCAGCAGCTTATCGGCCATCACCTTC.

The rearrangement links TRBV18 to TRBJ1-3; no reliable D call. The CDR3 covers 13 residues. CDR1 KGHSH and CDR2 LQKENI come from the germline V gene. Trimming pared 3 bases from V and 8 bases from J, leaving 11 bases between. In nucleotides, the CDR3 is TGTGCCAGCTCACCGAAGGTTGGGCACACCATATATTTT. Protein product: CASSPKVGHTIYF.

V gene TRBV28 combines with J gene TRBJ2-7; no reliable D call. Per germline, CDR1 MDHEN and CDR2 SYDVKM. The CDR3 is made up of 13 amino acids. V shed 5 bases and J shed 2 bases, with 10 bases lying between them. CDR3 DNA: TGTGCCAGCAGTCCTTACATGACCTACGAGCAGTACTTC. Its protein is CASSPYMTYEQYF.

This clonotype was observed many times. The V and J genes are TRBV6-2 or TRBV6-3 and TRBJ1-1; D may be TRBD1 (6 bases). The CDR3 is made up of 13 amino acids. Germline CDR1 is MNHEY and CDR2 is SVGEGT. V lost 0 bases and J 6 bases, leaving 8 bases between the germline ends. CDR3 DNA: TGTGCCAGCAGTTACTCGGGGGGGCCTGAAGCTTTCTTT. Amino acid sequence: CASSYSGGPEAFF.

This clonotype was detected a few times. The chain combines TRBV29-1 with TRBJ2-7, with 9 bases that match TRBD1. Germline CDR1 and CDR2: SQVTM and ANQGSEA. V was clipped by 6 bases and J by 2 bases; unmatched bases: 8. The CDR3 consists of 14 residues. The CDR3 coding sequence is TGCAGCGTACTCCGGGACAGGGACCCCTACGAGCAGTACTTC. As protein: CSVLRDRDPYEQYF.

This clonotype was detected many times. The chain is built from TRBV6-1 and TRBJ1-1; 7 positions agree with TRBD1. The CDR3 is 14 amino acids. CDR1 and CDR2 (germline): MNHNS, SASEGT. The J segment lost 4 bases and the V segment lost 7 bases, leaving 9 bases of the junction unmatched. As DNA, the CDR3 is TGTGCCAGCACCCCAGGGGGGCCGAGCACTGAAGCTTTCTTT. The encoded protein is CASTPGGPSTEAFF.

J is TRBJ1-6 and V is TRBV9; 7 bases are shared with TRBD1. Trimming at V came to 2 bases and at J to 5 bases, leaving 4 bases not matched to a gene. Germline-derived CDR1 and CDR2 are SGDLS and YYNGEE. This CDR3 contains 15 residues. CDR3 region: CASSVKQGNNSPLHF. The CDR3 DNA reads as TGTGCCAGCAGCGTCAAACAGGGGAATAATTCACCCCTCCACTTT.

Written as DNA, the CDR3 is TGCAGCGTGGGGGACAGTAACACCGGGGAGCTGTTTTTT. This sequence encodes CSVGDSNTGELFF. This sequence joins TRBV29-1 and TRBJ2-2; 7 nucleotides agree with TRBD1. The J segment lost 2 bases and the V segment lost 6 bases, leaving 3 bases of the junction unmatched. The CDR3 length is 13 residues. CDR1 is SQVTM, CDR2 ANQGSEA, per germline.

This chain connects TRBV5-5 to TRBJ2-2; 9 nucleotides align to TRBD2. The CDR3 is 19 residues long. J lost 2 bases, V lost 1 base, and 12 bases had no gene match. Germline CDR1 SGHKS, CDR2 YYEKEE (reference sequence). The CDR3 DNA follows: TGTGCCAGCAGCTTGTGGGGCGCTAGCGGGGACGATAACACCGGGGAGCTGTTTTTT. Translating gives CASSLWGASGDDNTGELFF.

At least ten counts were recorded for this clonotype. The CDR3 is CASSLEGQGNEQYF. The DNA for the CDR3 is TGTGCCAGCAGCTTAGAGGGACAGGGAAACGAGCAGTACTTC. The V and J genes are TRBV7-9 and TRBJ2-7; TRBD1 matches 9 bases. V lost 1 base to trimming and J lost 5 bases; unmatched junction nucleotides: 3. Germline CDR1 reads SEHNR; CDR2 reads FQNEAQ (reference sequence). This CDR3 contains 14 residues.

The table lists this clonotype with many counts. The chain combines TRBV7-9 with TRBJ1-2; D call uncertain. Germline assignment: CDR1 SEHNR and CDR2 FQNEAQ (reference sequence). The CDR3 length is 14 residues. V lost 2 bases to trimming and J lost 6 bases, with 13 bases between them. The CDR3 sequence is CASSLMDLGDGYTF. CDR3 nucleotide sequence: TGTGCCAGCAGCTTAATGGACCTTGGGGATGGCTACACCTTC. Variable domain in full (rest from reference TRBV7-9 and TRBJ1-2): DTGVSQNPRHKITKRGQNVTFRCDPISEHNRLYWYRQTLGQGPEFLTYFQNEAQLEKSRLLSDRFSAERPKGSFSTLEIQRTEQGDSAMYLCASSLMDLGDGYTFGSGTRLTVV.

This clonotype has only a few counts. The gene calls are TRBV2 and TRBJ1-5; D unclear. CDR3 length: 12 amino acids. V gave up 2 bases and J gave up 7 bases, with 6 bases separating them. CDR1 and CDR2 (germline): SNHLY, FYNNEI. CDR3 in amino acids: CASSEYPQPQHF. The CDR3 nucleotides are TGTGCCAGCAGTGAATACCCACAGCCCCAGCATTTT.

This clonotype was detected a few times. CDR3 region: CASSYSTEPAKNYEQYF. The CDR3 DNA reads as TGTGCCAGCAGTTACTCGACGGAGCCGGCAAAAAACTACGAGCAGTACTTC. The chain employs TRBV6-5 and TRBJ2-7; no reliable D call. Germline CDR1 reads MNHEY; CDR2 reads SVGAGI. The CDR3 sequence is 17 residues long. Trimming removed 0 bases at V and 3 bases at J, with 18 bases between.

The chain recombines TRBV28 with TRBJ1-5; D remains unclear. V lost 2 bases to trimming and J lost 0 bases, with 5 bases between them. Germline assignment: CDR1 MDHEN and CDR2 SYDVKM. CDR3 length: 14 amino acids. The CDR3 DNA is TGTGCCAGCAGTTTAGAGAATAGCAATCAGCCCCAGCATTTT. The encoded protein is CASSLENSNQPQHF.